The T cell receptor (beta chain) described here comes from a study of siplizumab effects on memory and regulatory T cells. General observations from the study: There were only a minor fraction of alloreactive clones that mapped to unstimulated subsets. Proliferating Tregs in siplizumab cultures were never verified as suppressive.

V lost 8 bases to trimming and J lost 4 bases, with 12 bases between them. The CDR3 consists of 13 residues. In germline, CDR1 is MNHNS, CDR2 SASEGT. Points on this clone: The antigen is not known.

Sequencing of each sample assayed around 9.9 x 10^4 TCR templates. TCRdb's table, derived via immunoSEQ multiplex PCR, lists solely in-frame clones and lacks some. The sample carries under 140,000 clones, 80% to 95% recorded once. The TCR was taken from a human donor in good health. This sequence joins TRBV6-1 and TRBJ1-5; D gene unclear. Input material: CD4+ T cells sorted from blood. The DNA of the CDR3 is TGTGCCAGCGACCTGAGCTCTAATCAGCCCCAGCATTTT. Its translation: CASDLSSNQPQHF.